This T cell receptor beta chain was sequenced in a study of blood T cell repertoires in COVID-19. Looking at the study overall: Acute and convalescent COVID-19 specimens originated in the United States, Italy and Spain. From T cells, B-cell-depleted T cells, or PBMCs came the material, which was cDNA or gDNA.

Assay: immunoSEQ multiplex PCR; the TCRdb copy retains only in-frame clones and omits some. The sample lists 250,000 to 300,000 clones; roughly 87% were seen once. Per germline, CDR1 MGHRA and CDR2 YSYEKL. This CDR3 is 16 amino acids long. The junction had 3 bases not matched to a gene; V was cut back by 3 bases and J by 0 bases. The receptor was derived from a woman aged 25 to 45 who had recovered from COVID-19. Material: PBMCs or T cells enriched from blood (not recorded which). The chain couples TRBV4-1 to TRBJ1-5; TRBD1 matches 9 bases. This CDR3 is CASSQGTGTSNQPQHF. CDR3 coding DNA: TGCGCCAGCAGCCAGGGGACAGGGACTAGCAATCAGCCCCAGCATTTT.